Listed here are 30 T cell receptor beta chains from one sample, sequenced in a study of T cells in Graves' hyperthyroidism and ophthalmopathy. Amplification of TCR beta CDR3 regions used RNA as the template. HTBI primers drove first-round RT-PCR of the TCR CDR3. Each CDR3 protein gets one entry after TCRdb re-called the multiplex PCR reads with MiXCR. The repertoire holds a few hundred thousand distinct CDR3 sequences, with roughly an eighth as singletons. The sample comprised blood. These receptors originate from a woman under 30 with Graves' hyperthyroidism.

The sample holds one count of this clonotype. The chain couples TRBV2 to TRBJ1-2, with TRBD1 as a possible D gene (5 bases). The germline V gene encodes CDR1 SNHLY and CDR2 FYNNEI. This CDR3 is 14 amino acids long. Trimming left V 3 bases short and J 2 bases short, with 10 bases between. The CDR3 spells CASSEAGVNYGYTF. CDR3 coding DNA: TGTGCCAGCAGTGAGGCGGGGGTCAACTATGGCTACACCTTC.

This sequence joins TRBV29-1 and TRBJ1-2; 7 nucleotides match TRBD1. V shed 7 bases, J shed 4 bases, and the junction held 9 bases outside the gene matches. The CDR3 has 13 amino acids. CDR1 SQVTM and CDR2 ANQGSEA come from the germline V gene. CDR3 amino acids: CSARNRGGYGYTF. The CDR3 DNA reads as TGCAGCGCCCGAAACAGGGGAGGCTATGGCTACACCTTC.

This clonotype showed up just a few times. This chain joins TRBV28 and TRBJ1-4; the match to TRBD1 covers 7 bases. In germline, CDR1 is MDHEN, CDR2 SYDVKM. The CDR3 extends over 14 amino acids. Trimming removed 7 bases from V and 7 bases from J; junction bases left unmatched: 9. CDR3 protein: CASIPRGQSEKLFF. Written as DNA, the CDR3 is TGTGCCAGCATCCCAAGGGGGCAATCTGAAAAACTGTTTTTT.

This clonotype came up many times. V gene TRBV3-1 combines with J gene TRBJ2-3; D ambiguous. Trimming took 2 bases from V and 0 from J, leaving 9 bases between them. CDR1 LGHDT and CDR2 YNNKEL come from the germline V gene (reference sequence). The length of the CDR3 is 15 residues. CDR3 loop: CASSQRWASTDTQYF. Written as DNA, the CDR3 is TGTGCCAGCAGCCAAAGGTGGGCCAGCACAGATACGCAGTATTTT.

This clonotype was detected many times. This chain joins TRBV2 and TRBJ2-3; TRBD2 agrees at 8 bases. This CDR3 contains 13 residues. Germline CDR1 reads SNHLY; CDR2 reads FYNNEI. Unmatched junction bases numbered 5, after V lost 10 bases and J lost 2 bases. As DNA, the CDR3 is TGTGCCATCCCGGGACTAGACACAGATACGCAGTATTTT. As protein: CAIPGLDTDTQYF.

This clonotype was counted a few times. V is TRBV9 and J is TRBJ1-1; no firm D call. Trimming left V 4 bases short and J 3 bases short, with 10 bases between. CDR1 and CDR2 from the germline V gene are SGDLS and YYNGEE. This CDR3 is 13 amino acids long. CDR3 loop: CASSTTKDTEAFF. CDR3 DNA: TGTGCCAGCAGCACAACTAAGGACACTGAAGCTTTCTTT. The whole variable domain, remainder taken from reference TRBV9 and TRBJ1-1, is DSGVTQTPKHLITATGQRVTLRCSPRSGDLSVYWYQQSLDQGLQFLIQYYNGEERAKGNILERFSAQQFPDLHSELNLSSLELGDSALYFCASSTTKDTEAFFGQGTRLTVV.

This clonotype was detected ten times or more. CDR3 DNA: TGCAGTGCTAGAGTTTGGGGGGACGAGCAGTACTTC. Translation: CSARVWGDEQYF. The chain couples TRBV20-1 to TRBJ2-7; weak D call: TRBD2 (6 bases). Per the germline V gene, CDR1 is DFQATT and CDR2 is SNEGSKA (reference sequence). The V gene lost 1 base and the J gene lost 5 bases, with 9 bases spanning the gap. CDR3 length equals 12 residues.

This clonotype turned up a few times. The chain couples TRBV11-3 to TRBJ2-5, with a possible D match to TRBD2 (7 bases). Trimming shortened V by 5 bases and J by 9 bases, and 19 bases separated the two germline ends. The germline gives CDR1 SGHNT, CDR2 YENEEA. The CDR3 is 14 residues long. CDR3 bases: TGTGCCAGCAGCAAGGGGGGGACCCTAGGGGCCCAGTACTTC. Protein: CASSKGGTLGAQYF.

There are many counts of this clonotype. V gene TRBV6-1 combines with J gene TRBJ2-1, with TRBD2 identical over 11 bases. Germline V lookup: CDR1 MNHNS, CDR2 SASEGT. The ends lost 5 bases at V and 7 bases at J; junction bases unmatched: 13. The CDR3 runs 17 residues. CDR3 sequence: CASSYIGTSGNRNEQFF. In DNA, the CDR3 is TGTGCCAGCAGTTACATCGGGACTAGCGGCAACAGGAATGAGCAGTTCTTC.

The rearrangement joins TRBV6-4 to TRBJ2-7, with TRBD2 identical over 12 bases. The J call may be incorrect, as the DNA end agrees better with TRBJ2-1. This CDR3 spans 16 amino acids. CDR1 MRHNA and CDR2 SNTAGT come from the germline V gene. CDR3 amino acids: CASSRRLAGDLYEQFF. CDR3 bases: TGTGCCAGCAGTCGGAGACTAGCGGGAGATCTTTACGAGCAGTTCTTC.

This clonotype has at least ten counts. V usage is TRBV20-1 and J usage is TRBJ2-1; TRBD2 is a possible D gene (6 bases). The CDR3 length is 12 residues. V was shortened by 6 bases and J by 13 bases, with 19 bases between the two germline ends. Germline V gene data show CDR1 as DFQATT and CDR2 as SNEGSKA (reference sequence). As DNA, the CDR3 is TGCAGTGCCCACGGGGGACCCTCCCTTCAGTTCTTC. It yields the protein CSAHGGPSLQFF.

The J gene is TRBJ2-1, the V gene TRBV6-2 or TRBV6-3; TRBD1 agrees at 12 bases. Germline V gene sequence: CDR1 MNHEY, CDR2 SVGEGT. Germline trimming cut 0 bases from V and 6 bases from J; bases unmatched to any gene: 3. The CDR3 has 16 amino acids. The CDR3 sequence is CASSYSGQGAGNEQFF. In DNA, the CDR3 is TGTGCCAGCAGTTACTCGGGACAGGGGGCAGGCAATGAGCAGTTCTTC.

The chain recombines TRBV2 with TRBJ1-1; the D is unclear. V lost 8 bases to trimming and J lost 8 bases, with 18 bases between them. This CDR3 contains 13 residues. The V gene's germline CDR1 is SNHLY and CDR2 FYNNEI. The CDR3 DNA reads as TGTGCCAGCTTCTTCGGAGCAGGTAGCGAAGCTTTCTTT. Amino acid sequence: CASFFGAGSEAFF.

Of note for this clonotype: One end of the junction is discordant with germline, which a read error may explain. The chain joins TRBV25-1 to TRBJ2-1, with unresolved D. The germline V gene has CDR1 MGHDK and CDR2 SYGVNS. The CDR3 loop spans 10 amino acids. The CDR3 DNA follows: TGTGCCAGCAGAGGCAATGGGCAGTTCTTC. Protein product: CASRGNGQFF. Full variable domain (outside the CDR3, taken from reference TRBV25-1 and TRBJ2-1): EADIYQTPRYLVIGTGKKITLECSQTMGHDKMYWYQQDPGMELHLIHYSYGVNSTEKGDLSSESTVSRIRTEHFPLTLESARPSHTSQYLCASRGNGQFFGPGTRLTVL.

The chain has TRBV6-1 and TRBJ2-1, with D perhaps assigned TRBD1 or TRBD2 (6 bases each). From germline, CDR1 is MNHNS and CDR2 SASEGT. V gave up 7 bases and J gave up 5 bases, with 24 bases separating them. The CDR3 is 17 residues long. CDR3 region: CASTPLRGRSRDNEQFF. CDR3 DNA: TGTGCCAGCACTCCCCTAAGGGGGAGGTCTCGGGACAATGAGCAGTTCTTC.

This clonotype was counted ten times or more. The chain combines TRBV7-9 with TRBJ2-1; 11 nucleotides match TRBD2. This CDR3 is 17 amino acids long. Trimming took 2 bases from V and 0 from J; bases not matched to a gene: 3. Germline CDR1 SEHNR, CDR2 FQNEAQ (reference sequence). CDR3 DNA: TGTGCCAGCAGCTTACCCCTAGCGGGAGGCTCCTACAATGAGCAGTTCTTC. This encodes CASSLPLAGGSYNEQFF.

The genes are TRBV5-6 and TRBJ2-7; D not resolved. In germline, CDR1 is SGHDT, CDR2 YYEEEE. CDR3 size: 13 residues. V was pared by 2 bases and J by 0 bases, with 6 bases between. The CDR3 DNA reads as TGTGCCAGCAGCTTTTCTGACTCCTACGAGCAGTACTTC. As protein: CASSFSDSYEQYF.

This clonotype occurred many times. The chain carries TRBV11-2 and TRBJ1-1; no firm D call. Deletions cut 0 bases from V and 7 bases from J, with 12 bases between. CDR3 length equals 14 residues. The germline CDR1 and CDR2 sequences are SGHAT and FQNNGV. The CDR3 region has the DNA TGTGCCAGCAGCTTAGAACCCACCCCAGGTGAAGCTTTCTTT. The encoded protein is CASSLEPTPGEAFF. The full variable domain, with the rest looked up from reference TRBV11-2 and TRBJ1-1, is EAGVAQSPRYKIIEKRQSVAFWCNPISGHATLYWYQQILGQGPKLLIQFQNNGVVDDSQLPKDRFSAERLKGVDSTLKIQPAKLEDSAVYLCASSLEPTPGEAFFGQGTRLTVV.

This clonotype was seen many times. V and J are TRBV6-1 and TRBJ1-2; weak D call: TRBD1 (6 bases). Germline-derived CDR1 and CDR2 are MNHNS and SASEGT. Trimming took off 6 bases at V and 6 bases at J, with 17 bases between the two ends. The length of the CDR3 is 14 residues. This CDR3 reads CASRGPTGLHGYTF. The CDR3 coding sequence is TGTGCCAGCAGGGGACCTACAGGGTTGCATGGCTACACCTTC.

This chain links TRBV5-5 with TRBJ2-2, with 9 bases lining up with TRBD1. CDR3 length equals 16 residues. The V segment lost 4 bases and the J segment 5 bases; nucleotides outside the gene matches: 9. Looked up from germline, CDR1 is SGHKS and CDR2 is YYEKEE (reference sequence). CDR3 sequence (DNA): TGTGCCAGCAGCCCCGGACAGGGGAGATTGACCGGGGAGCTGTTTTTT. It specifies CASSPGQGRLTGELFF.

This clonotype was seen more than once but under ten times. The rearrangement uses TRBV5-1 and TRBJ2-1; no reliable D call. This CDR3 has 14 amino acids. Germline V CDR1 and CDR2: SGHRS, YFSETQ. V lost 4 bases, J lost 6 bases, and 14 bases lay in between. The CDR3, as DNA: TGCGCCAGCAGCCTGGTGGCGGAGTCCAATGAGCAGTTCTTC. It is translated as CASSLVAESNEQFF.

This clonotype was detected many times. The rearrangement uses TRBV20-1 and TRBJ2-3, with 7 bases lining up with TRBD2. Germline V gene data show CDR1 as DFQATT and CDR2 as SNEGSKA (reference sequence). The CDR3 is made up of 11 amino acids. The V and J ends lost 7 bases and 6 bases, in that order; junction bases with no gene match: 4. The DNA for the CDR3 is TGCAGTGGGGAGGGAGCGGATACGCAGTATTTT. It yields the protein CSGEGADTQYF.

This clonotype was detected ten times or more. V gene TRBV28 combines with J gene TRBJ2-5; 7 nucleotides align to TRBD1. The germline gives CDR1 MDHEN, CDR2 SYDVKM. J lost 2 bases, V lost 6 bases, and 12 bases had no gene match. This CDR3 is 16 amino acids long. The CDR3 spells CASRHGQAQVQETQYF. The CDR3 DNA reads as TGTGCCAGCAGACATGGACAGGCCCAGGTACAAGAGACCCAGTACTTC.

The CDR3 sequence is CASSLLWGEQYF. CDR3 DNA: TGTGCCAGCAGTCTCTTATGGGGCGAGCAGTACTTC. This sequence joins TRBV28 and TRBJ2-7; D gene uncertain. In germline, CDR1 is MDHEN, CDR2 SYDVKM. V lost 5 bases to trimming and J lost 6 bases, with 11 bases between them. This CDR3 region has 12 residues. The full variable domain, in which reference TRBV28 and TRBJ2-7 provide the parts outside the CDR3, is DVKVTQSSRYLVKRTGEKVFLECVQDMDHENMFWYRQDPGLGLRLIYFSYDVKMKEKGDIPEGYSVSREKKERFSLILESASTNQTSMYLCASSLLWGEQYFGPGTRLTVT.

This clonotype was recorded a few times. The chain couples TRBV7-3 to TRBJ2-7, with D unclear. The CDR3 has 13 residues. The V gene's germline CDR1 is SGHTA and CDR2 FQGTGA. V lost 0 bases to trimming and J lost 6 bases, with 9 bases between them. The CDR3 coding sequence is TGTGCCAGCAGCTTAACGGGATGGGCCGAGCAGTACTTC. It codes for CASSLTGWAEQYF.

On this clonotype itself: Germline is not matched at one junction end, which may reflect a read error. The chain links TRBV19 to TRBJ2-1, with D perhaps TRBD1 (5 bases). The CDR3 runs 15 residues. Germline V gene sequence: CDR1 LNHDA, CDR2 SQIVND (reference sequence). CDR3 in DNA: TGTGCCAGTAGTATGGGGCAGCTATCCTACAATGAGCAATTCTTC. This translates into CASSMGQLSYNEQFF.

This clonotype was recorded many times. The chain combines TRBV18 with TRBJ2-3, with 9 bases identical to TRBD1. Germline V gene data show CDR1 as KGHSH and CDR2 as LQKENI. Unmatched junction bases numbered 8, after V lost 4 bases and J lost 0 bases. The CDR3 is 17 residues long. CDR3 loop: CASSRTTGGASTDTQYF. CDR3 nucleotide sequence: TGTGCCAGCTCACGTACCACAGGGGGCGCTAGCACAGATACGCAGTATTTT.

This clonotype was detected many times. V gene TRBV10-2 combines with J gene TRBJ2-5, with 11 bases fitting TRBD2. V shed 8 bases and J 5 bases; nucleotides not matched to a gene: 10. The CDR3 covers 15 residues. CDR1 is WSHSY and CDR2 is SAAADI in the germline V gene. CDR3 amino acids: CASGYLLAGGETQYF. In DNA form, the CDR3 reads TGCGCCAGCGGATACCTTCTAGCGGGAGGCGAGACCCAGTACTTC.

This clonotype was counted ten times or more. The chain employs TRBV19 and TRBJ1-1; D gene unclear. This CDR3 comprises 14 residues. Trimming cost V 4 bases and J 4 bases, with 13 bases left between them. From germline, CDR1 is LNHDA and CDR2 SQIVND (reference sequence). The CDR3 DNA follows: TGTGCCAGTAGTAACGCCTGGGAGGGCACTGAAGCTTTCTTT. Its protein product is CASSNAWEGTEAFF.

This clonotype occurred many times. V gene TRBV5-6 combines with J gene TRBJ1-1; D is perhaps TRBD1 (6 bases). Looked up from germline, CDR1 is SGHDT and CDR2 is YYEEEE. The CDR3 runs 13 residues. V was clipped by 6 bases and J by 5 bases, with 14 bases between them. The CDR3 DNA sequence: TGTGCCAGCATCGTCAGGGGTGGGACTGAAGCTTTCTTT. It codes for CASIVRGGTEAFF. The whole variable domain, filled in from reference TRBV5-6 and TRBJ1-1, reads DAGVTQSPTHLIKTRGQQVTLRCSPKSGHDTVSWYQQALGQGPQFIFQYYEEEERQRGNFPDRFSGHQFPNYSSELNVNALLLGDSALYLCASIVRGGTEAFFGQGTRLTVV.